This entry describes one T cell receptor (beta chain). The antigen remains undetermined. Individual cDNA molecules were tagged with unique molecular identifiers. In TCRdb, the 5' RACE reads were re-called with MiXCR into one record per CDR3 protein. Of about 56,000 distinct CDR3 sequences in the sample, roughly 16% were seen once. The data are from a study of early T cells in non-severe SARS-CoV-2 infection. Study-level information: The sequenced material was bulk RNA from unsorted whole blood, and its chains were unpaired.

CDR1 and CDR2 from the germline V gene are LGHDT and YNNKEL (reference sequence). This CDR3 has 14 amino acids. The ends were cut back, 2 bases at V and 4 bases at J, with 12 bases in the middle. The study, taken as a whole, reports: VDJdb matches were skewed toward anti-spike CD8 T cell responses.

The clonotype comes from an adult who was a healthcare worker with PCR-confirmed SARS-CoV-2 infection or an uninfected control (not recorded which). This sample comprised whole blood, obtained at baseline. The chain joins TRBV3-1 to TRBJ2-7, with TRBD2 as a possible D gene (5 bases). CDR3: CASSQMPGGYEQYF. Here the CDR3 DNA reads TGTGCCAGCAGCCAAATGCCAGGCGGGTACGAGCAGTACTTC.